Shown below are 10 T cell receptor beta chains from a single sample sequenced in a study of shared clonotypes between healthy human individuals. Profiling relied on immunoSEQ multiplex PCR, and the TCRdb table lists in-frame clones only, not all of them. The sample has around 320,000 clones; about nine tenths are singletons. What was sequenced was memory CD8+ T cells sorted from blood. Subset here: CD45RO+ cells pooled with CCR7-negative TemRA cells. All receptors come from a man aged 18 to 35 in good health.

The chain employs TRBV7-9 and TRBJ1-1, with 9 bases lining up with TRBD1. Germline loops: CDR1 SEHNR, CDR2 FQNEAQ (reference sequence). The ends lost 8 bases at V and 11 bases at J; junction bases unmatched: 9. There are 12 residues in the CDR3. The CDR3 here is CASEGQGDVAFF. The CDR3 DNA is TGTGCCAGCGAGGGACAGGGCGATGTGGCTTTCTTT.

The chain carries TRBV5-6 and TRBJ2-7, with D hard to call. The CDR3 covers 16 residues. V shed 0 bases and J shed 3 bases, with 16 bases lying between them. Looked up from germline, CDR1 is SGHDT and CDR2 is YYEEEE. CDR3 protein: CASSLAARNDGYEQYF. DNA of the CDR3: TGTGCCAGCAGCTTGGCGGCCCGAAACGACGGCTACGAGCAGTACTTC.

The chain has TRBV7-8 and TRBJ1-2; D gene unclear. This CDR3 has 14 amino acids. Germline V CDR1 and CDR2: SGHVS, FQNEAQ. V lost 2 bases, J lost 10 bases, and 17 bases lay in between. Here the CDR3 DNA reads TGTGCCAGCAGCTTATCTCGAACATCATTCGCCTACACCTTC. As protein: CASSLSRTSFAYTF.

The genes are TRBV29-1 and TRBJ2-5; 7 bases line up with TRBD2. In germline, CDR1 is SQVTM, CDR2 ANQGSEA. The CDR3 runs to 13 residues. The V and J ends lost 4 bases and 2 bases, in that order; junction bases with no gene match: 4. Here the CDR3 DNA reads TGCAGCGTTGCTCCGGGACTACAAGAGACCCAGTACTTC. The encoded protein is CSVAPGLQETQYF. Looking up the rest from reference TRBV29-1 and TRBJ2-5 gives the full variable domain: SAVISQKPSRDICQRGTSLTIQCQVDSQVTMMFWYRQQPGQSLTLIATANQGSEATYESGFVIDKFPISRPNLTFSTLTVSNMSPEDSSIYLCSVAPGLQETQYFGPGTRLLVL.

CDR3 DNA: TGTGCCAGCAGTTTATCGGGTGGAGCTAACTATGGCTACACCTTC. Its protein is CASSLSGGANYGYTF. J is TRBJ1-2 and V is TRBV27; D not resolved. With 0 bases removed from V and 0 bases from J, the gap between germline ends came to 8 bases. Germline CDR1 reads MNHEY; CDR2 reads SMNVEV (reference sequence). The CDR3 length is 15 residues.

The gene calls are TRBV9 and TRBJ1-6; 9 positions match TRBD1. The CDR3 runs to 15 residues. Germline V gene sequence: CDR1 SGDLS, CDR2 YYNGEE. Germline trimming cut 1 base from V and 9 bases from J; bases unmatched to any gene: 5. The CDR3 here is CASSVMRDRASPLHF. The CDR3 DNA follows: TGTGCCAGCAGCGTAATGAGGGACAGGGCTTCACCCCTCCACTTT.

The CDR3 nucleotides read TGTGCCAGCAGCGTGTCCGACAGGGGAGTCTACGAGCAGTACTTC. This encodes CASSVSDRGVYEQYF. The genes are TRBV9 and TRBJ2-7; 8 bases map to TRBD1. Germline trimming cut 2 bases from V and 3 bases from J; bases unmatched to any gene: 7. From germline, CDR1 is SGDLS and CDR2 YYNGEE. The CDR3 is made up of 15 amino acids.

This chain uses TRBV6-5 with TRBJ1-1, with D perhaps TRBD1 (6 bases). CDR3 size: 14 residues. Germline V gene data show CDR1 as MNHEY and CDR2 as SVGAGI. Trimming pared 2 bases from V and 7 bases from J, leaving 14 bases between. In nucleotides, the CDR3 is TGTGCCAGCAGTTACGGCAGGGGCATCGGTGAAGCTTTCTTT. It translates to CASSYGRGIGEAFF.

This clone was seen a single time. The chain joins TRBV6-5 to TRBJ1-1, with a possible D match to TRBD1 (5 bases). Trimming took 1 base from V and 1 from J, leaving 7 bases between them. Germline CDR1 reads MNHEY; CDR2 reads SVGAGI. This CDR3 is 14 amino acids long. Here the CDR3 reads CASSYWDGNTEAFF. In DNA, the CDR3 is TGTGCCAGCAGTTACTGGGACGGGAACACTGAAGCTTTCTTT.

Many counts were recorded for this clone. This rearrangement joins TRBV4-3 to TRBJ2-6; possibly TRBD1 or TRBD2 for D (5 bases each). CDR3 length: 17 residues. Germline-derived CDR1 and CDR2 are LGHNA and YSLEER. V was clipped by 0 bases and J by 0 bases, with 9 bases between them. CDR3 in amino acids: CASSQDNGGSGANVLTF. The CDR3 region has the DNA TGCGCCAGCAGCCAAGATAATGGGGGCTCTGGGGCCAACGTCCTGACTTTC.